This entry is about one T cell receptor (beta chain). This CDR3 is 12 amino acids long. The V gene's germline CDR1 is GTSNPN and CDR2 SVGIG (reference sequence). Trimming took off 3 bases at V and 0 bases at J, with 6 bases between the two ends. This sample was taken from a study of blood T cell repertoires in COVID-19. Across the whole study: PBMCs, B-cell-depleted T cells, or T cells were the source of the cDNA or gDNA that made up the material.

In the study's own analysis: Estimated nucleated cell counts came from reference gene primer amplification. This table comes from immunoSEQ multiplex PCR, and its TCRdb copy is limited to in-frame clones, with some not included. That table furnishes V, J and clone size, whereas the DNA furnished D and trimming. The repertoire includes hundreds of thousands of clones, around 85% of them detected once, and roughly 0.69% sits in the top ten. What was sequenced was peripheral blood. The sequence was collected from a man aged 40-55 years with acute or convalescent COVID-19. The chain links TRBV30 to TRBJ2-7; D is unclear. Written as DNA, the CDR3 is TGTGCCTGGAGGTCGGGCTCCTACGAGCAGTACTTC. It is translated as CAWRSGSYEQYF.